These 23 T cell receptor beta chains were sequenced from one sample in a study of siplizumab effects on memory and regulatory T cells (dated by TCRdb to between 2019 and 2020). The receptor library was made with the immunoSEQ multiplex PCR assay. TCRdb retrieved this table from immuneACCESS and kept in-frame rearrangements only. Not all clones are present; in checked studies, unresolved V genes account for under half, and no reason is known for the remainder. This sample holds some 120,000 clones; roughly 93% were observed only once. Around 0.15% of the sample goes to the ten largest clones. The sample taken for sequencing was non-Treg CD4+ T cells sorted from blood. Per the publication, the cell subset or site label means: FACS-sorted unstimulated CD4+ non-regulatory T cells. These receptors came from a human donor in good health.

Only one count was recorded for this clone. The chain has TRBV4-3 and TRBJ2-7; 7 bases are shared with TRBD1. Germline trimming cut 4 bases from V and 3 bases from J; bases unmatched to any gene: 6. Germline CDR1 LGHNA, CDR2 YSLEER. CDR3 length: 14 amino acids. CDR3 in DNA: TGCGCCAGCAGCCCCCGGACAGGAGACTACGAGCAGTACTTC. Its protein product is CASSPRTGDYEQYF.

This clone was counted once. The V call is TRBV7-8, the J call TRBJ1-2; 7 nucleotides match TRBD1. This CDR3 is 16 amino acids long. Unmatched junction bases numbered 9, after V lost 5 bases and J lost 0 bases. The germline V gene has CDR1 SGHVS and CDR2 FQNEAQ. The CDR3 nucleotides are TGTGCCAGCAGCCCCAGGGGGACAGAAACTAACTATGGCTACACCTTC. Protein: CASSPRGTETNYGYTF.

The CDR3 is CASRSRDMNTEAFF. The CDR3 nucleotides read TGTGCCAGCAGAAGCAGGGACATGAACACTGAAGCTTTCTTT. The chain has TRBV6-5 and TRBJ1-1, with a possible D match to TRBD1 (6 bases). In germline, CDR1 is MNHEY, CDR2 SVGAGI. Between the trimmed V and J ends, which lost 6 bases and 0 bases, there was a span of 11 bases. CDR3 length equals 14 residues.

The CDR3 DNA follows: TGTGCCAGCAGTCCCTCCGGGACAGGGGGCTACGAGCAGTACTTC. Its protein is CASSPSGTGGYEQYF. The chain is built from TRBV6-5 and TRBJ2-7; 11 bases fit TRBD1. This CDR3 has 15 residues. Germline lookup yields CDR1 MNHEY and CDR2 SVGAGI. The J segment lost 3 bases and the V segment lost 5 bases, leaving 6 bases of the junction unmatched.

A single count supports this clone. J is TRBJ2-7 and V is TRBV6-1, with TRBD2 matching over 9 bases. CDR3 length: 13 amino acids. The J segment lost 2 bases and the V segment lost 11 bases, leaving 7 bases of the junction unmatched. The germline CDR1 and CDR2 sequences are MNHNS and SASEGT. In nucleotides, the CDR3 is TGTGCCGTCCGGTCTAGCGGGACCTACGAGCAGTACTTC. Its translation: CAVRSSGTYEQYF.

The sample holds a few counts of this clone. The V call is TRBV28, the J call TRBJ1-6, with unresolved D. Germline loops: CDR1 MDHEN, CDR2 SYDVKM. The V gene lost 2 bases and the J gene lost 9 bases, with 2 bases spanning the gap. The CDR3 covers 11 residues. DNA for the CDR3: TGTGCCAGCAGTTTAGCTTCACCCCTCCACTTT. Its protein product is CASSLASPLHF.

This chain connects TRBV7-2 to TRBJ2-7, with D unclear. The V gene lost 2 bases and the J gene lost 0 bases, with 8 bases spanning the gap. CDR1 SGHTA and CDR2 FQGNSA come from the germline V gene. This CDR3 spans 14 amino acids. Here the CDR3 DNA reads TGTGCCAGCAGCTTAATGGTGAGCTCCTACGAGCAGTACTTC. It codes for CASSLMVSSYEQYF.

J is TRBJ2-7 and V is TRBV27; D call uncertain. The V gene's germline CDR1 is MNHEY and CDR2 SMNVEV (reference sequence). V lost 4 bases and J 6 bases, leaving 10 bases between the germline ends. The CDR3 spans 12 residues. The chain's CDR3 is CASSSTLGEQYF. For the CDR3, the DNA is TGTGCCAGCAGTTCCACCTTAGGCGAGCAGTACTTC.

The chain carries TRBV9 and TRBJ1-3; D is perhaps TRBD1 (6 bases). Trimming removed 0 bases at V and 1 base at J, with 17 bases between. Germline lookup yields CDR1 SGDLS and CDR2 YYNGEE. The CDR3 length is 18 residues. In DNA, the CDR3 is TGTGCCAGCAGCGTAGGGGGGGCAGGTGCCCATTCTGGAAACACCATATATTTT. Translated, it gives CASSVGGAGAHSGNTIYF. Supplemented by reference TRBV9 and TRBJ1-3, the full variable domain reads DSGVTQTPKHLITATGQRVTLRCSPRSGDLSVYWYQQSLDQGLQFLIQYYNGEERAKGNILERFSAQQFPDLHSELNLSSLELGDSALYFCASSVGGAGAHSGNTIYFGEGSWLTVV.

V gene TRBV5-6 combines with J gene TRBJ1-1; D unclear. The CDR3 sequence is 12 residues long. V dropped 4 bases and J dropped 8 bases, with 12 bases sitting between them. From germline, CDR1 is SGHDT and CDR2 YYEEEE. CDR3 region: CASSQLPREAFF. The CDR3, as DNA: TGTGCCAGCAGCCAACTACCCAGGGAAGCTTTCTTT.

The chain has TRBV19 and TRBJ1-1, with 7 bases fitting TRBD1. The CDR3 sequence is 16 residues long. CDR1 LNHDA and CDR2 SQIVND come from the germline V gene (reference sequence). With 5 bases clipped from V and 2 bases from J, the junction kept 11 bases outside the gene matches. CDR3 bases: TGTGCCAGTAGTCCCGGGACCGGGACAGTCAACACTGAAGCTTTCTTT. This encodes CASSPGTGTVNTEAFF.

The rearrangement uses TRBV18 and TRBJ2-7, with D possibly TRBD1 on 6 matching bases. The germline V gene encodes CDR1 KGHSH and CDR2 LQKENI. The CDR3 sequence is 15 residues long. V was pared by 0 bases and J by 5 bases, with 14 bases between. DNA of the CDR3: TGTGCCAGCTCACCACCGGTTGGGGGCGACAACGAGCAGTACTTC. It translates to CASSPPVGGDNEQYF.

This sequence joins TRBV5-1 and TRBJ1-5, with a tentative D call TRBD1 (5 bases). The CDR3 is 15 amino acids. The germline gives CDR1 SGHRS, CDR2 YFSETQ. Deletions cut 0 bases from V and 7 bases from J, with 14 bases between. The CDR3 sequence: CASSLESGPRQPQHF. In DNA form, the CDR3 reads TGCGCCAGCAGCTTGGAGTCAGGGCCTAGGCAGCCCCAGCATTTT.

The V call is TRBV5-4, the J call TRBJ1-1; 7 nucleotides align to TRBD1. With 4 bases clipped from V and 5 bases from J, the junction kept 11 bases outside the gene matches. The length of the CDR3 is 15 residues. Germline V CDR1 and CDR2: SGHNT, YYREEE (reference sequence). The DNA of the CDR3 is TGTGCCAGCAGCCCAGGGGGGAGGGGGAATACTGAAGCTTTCTTT. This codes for CASSPGGRGNTEAFF.

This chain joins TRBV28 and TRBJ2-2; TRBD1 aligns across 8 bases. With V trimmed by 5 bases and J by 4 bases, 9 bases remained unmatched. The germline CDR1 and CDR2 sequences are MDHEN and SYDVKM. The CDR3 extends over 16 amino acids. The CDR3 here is CASSPPGGAATGELFF. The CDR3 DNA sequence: TGTGCCAGCAGTCCTCCAGGGGGCGCCGCCACCGGGGAGCTGTTTTTT. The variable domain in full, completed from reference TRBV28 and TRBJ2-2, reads DVKVTQSSRYLVKRTGEKVFLECVQDMDHENMFWYRQDPGLGLRLIYFSYDVKMKEKGDIPEGYSVSREKKERFSLILESASTNQTSMYLCASSPPGGAATGELFFGEGSRLTVL.

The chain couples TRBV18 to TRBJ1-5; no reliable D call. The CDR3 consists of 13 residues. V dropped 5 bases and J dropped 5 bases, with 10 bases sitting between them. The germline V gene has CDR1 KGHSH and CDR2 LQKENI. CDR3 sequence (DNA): TGTGCCAGCTCAGGAATCTTTGATCAGCCCCAGCATTTT. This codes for CASSGIFDQPQHF.

In DNA, the CDR3 is TGTGCCAGTAGTCGGGGACTAGCGGGGGGAGACACGCAGTATTTT. Translation gives CASSRGLAGGDTQYF. The chain joins TRBV19 to TRBJ2-3; 15 bases agree with TRBD2. With 5 bases clipped from V and 9 bases from J, the junction kept 6 bases outside the gene matches. This CDR3 region has 15 residues. Germline V CDR1 and CDR2: LNHDA, SQIVND (reference sequence). Variable domain in full (rest from reference TRBV19 and TRBJ2-3): DGGITQSPKYLFRKEGQNVTLSCEQNLNHDAMYWYRQDPGQGLRLIYYSQIVNDFQKGDIAEGYSVSREKKESFPLTVTSAQKNPTAFYLCASSRGLAGGDTQYFGPGTRLTVL.

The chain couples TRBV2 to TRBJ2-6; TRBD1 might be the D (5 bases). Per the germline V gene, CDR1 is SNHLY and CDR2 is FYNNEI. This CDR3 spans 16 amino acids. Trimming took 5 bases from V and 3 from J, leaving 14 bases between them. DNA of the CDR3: TGTGCCAGCAGTTACGCAGGGTCTTTTGGGGCCAACGTCCTGACTTTC. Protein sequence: CASSYAGSFGANVLTF.

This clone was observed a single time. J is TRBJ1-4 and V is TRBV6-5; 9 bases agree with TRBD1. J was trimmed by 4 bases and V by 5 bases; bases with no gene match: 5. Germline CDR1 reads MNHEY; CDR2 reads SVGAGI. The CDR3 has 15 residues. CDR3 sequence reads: CASSHRQGGNEKLFF. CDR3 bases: TGTGCCAGCAGTCACCGACAGGGGGGTAATGAAAAACTGTTTTTT.

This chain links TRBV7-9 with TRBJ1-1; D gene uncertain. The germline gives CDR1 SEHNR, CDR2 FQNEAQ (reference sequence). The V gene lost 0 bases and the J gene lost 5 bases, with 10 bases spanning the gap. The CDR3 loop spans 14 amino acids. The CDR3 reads CASSLAAGNTEAFF. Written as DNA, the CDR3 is TGTGCCAGCAGCTTAGCCGCCGGGAATACTGAAGCTTTCTTT.

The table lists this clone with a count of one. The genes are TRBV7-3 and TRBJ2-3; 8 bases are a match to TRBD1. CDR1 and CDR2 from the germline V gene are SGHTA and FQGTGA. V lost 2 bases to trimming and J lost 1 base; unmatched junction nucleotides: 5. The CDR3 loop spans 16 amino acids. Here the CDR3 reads CASSLSRGQGTDTQYF. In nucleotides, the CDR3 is TGTGCCAGCAGCTTATCGCGGGGACAGGGCACAGATACGCAGTATTTT.

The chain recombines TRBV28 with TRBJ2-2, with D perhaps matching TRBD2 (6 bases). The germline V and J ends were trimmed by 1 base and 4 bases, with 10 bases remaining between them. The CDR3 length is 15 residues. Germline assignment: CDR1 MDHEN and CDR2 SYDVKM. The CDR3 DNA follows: TGTGCCAGCAGTTTATATCGGAGGGGCACCGGGGAGCTGTTTTTT. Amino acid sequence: CASSLYRRGTGELFF.

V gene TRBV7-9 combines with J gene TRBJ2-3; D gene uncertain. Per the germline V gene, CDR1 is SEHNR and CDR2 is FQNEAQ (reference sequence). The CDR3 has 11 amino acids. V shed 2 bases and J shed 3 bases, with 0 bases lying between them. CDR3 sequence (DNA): TGTGCCAGCAGCTTAACAGATACGCAGTATTTT. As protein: CASSLTDTQYF.